The 18 T cell receptor beta chains reported below all come from one sample, sequenced in a study of shared clonotypes between healthy human individuals (dated by TCRdb to 2020 to 2022). The library was made by the immunoSEQ multiplex PCR assay. TCRdb carries this immuneACCESS record with in-frame sequences only. Its versions omit some clonotypes, under half of them owing to an unresolved V gene in the studies checked, with the rest unexplained. The sample yields a few hundred thousand clones; more than 95% were counted once. The top ten hold about 0.06% of the sample. The sample consisted of naive CD4+ T cells sorted from blood. According to the study, the label for this sample's cell subset or site signals: CD45RA+ positively selected. Receptors originate from a woman in her twenties or thirties in good health.

The J gene is TRBJ1-2, the V gene TRBV25-1, with D possibly being TRBD1 (5 bases). V was shortened by 4 bases and J by 4 bases, with 13 bases between the two germline ends. The CDR3 covers 14 residues. Germline CDR1 MGHDK, CDR2 SYGVNS. CDR3 sequence: CASSARGRFYGYTF. DNA for the CDR3: TGTGCCAGCAGTGCCCGGGGCCGTTTCTATGGCTACACCTTC.

V is TRBV11-2 and J is TRBJ1-2, with D unresolved. This CDR3 has 12 amino acids. Germline V CDR1 and CDR2: SGHAT, FQNNGV. Deletions cut 3 bases from V and 8 bases from J, with 10 bases between. The CDR3 loop is CASSFRVGGYTF. In nucleotides, the CDR3 is TGTGCCAGCAGCTTTAGAGTGGGCGGCTACACCTTC.

CDR3 nucleotide sequence: TGTGCCAGCAGCTCAAGAGCAGGGGGCGTCGAAAAACTGTTTTTT. This codes for CASSSRAGGVEKLFF. This sequence joins TRBV9 and TRBJ1-4, with 8 bases lining up with TRBD1. V dropped 4 bases and J dropped 8; count of bases not matched to a gene: 10. This CDR3 has 15 residues. Germline V gene lookup returns CDR1 SGDLS and CDR2 YYNGEE.

This chain connects TRBV29-1 to TRBJ2-7, with D possibly being TRBD1 (6 bases). The V end lost 7 bases, the J end lost 4 bases, and 20 bases lay between the germline ends. From germline, CDR1 is SQVTM and CDR2 ANQGSEA. This CDR3 is 14 amino acids long. CDR3: CSALMAGVRYEQYF. CDR3 DNA: TGCAGCGCGCTCATGGCAGGGGTCAGGTACGAGCAGTACTTC.

This CDR3 reads CASSRRQGRKPQHF. Written as DNA, the CDR3 is TGTGCCAGCAGCCGAAGACAGGGGAGGAAGCCCCAGCATTTT. The chain uses TRBV28 and TRBJ1-5; 8 bases line up with TRBD1. The CDR3 spans 14 residues. V lost 6 bases to trimming and J lost 8 bases; unmatched junction nucleotides: 9. Germline-derived CDR1 and CDR2 are MDHEN and SYDVKM.

The J gene is TRBJ2-5, the V gene TRBV14; 9 bases agree with TRBD1. CDR1 is SGHDN and CDR2 is FVKESK in the germline V gene. This CDR3 spans 15 amino acids. V lost 5 bases and J lost 7; bases outside the gene matches: 11. CDR3 region: CASSAPGTGFLTQYF. Written as DNA, the CDR3 is TGTGCCAGCAGCGCGCCCGGGACAGGGTTCCTGACCCAGTACTTC.

The rearrangement joins TRBV29-1 to TRBJ1-1; 10 bases fit TRBD1. The V gene end was trimmed by 6 bases and the J gene end by 0 bases; junction bases not matched to a gene: 4. The CDR3 sequence is 14 residues long. CDR1 and CDR2 from the germline V gene are SQVTM and ANQGSEA. CDR3 nucleotide sequence: TGCAGCGTCATGGACAGGGGGTTGAACACTGAAGCTTTCTTT. It is translated as CSVMDRGLNTEAFF.

The rearrangement joins TRBV5-1 to TRBJ2-2; D might be TRBD2 (5 bases). Per germline, CDR1 SGHRS and CDR2 YFSETQ. CDR3 length: 14 residues. Trimming cost V 1 base and J 4 bases, with 8 bases left between them. The CDR3, as DNA: TGCGCCAGCAGCTTGAGTAGCGTCACCGGGGAGCTGTTTTTT. Protein: CASSLSSVTGELFF.

J is TRBJ1-1 and V is TRBV5-1, with D maybe TRBD1 (5 bases). CDR3 size: 15 residues. V lost 4 bases, J lost 0 bases, and 13 bases lay in between. Germline CDR1 is SGHRS and CDR2 is YFSETQ. The CDR3 DNA reads TGCGCCAGCAGCGTAGGACACATGATGAACACTGAAGCTTTCTTT. As protein: CASSVGHMMNTEAFF.

The V gene is TRBV5-1, the J gene TRBJ2-7, with D tentatively TRBD2 (6 bases). Germline CDR1 and CDR2: SGHRS and YFSETQ. This CDR3 has 15 residues. V shed 0 bases and J shed 3 bases, with 13 bases lying between them. CDR3 region: CASSLEAGSNYEQYF. CDR3 DNA: TGCGCCAGCAGCTTGGAGGCGGGGAGCAACTACGAGCAGTACTTC.

The table lists this clone with a count of one. The gene calls are TRBV6-1 and TRBJ2-2; D gene uncertain. In germline, CDR1 is MNHNS, CDR2 SASEGT. Trimming stripped 6 bases from V and 13 bases from J, with 9 bases between. CDR3 length: 10 amino acids. CDR3 loop: CASSRVLLFF. The CDR3 coding sequence is TGTGCCAGCAGCCGCGTGTTGCTGTTTTTT.

This rearrangement joins TRBV7-2 to TRBJ2-3, with 9 bases identical to TRBD2. The CDR3 has 15 residues. The germline V gene encodes CDR1 SGHTA and CDR2 FQGNSA. The trim removed 2 bases at V and 4 bases at J, leaving 4 bases unmatched. The CDR3 is CASSLIAGVSDTQYF. The CDR3 DNA is TGTGCCAGCAGCTTAATAGCGGGAGTCTCAGATACGCAGTATTTT. The variable domain in full, with the rest retrieved from reference TRBV7-2 and TRBJ2-3, is GAGVSQSPSNKVTEKGKDVELRCDPISGHTALYWYRQSLGQGLEFLIYFQGNSAPDKSGLPSDRFSAERTGGSVSTLTIQRTQQEDSAVYLCASSLIAGVSDTQYFGPGTRLTVL.

V usage is TRBV4-2 and J usage is TRBJ2-1; D remains ambiguous. The germline CDR1 and CDR2 sequences are LGHNA and YNFKEQ. The CDR3 is 14 amino acids. Deletions cut 5 bases from V and 3 bases from J, with 11 bases between. CDR3 nucleotides: TGTGCCAGCAGCGGAACCGGGCGCTACAATGAGCAGTTCTTC. Translation gives CASSGTGRYNEQFF.

The rearrangement joins TRBV5-1 to TRBJ2-7, with TRBD1 matching over 7 bases. This CDR3 contains 15 residues. Germline V lookup: CDR1 SGHRS, CDR2 YFSETQ. The junction had 8 bases not matched to a gene; V was cut back by 3 bases and J by 2 bases. The CDR3 region has the DNA TGCGCCAGCAGCTCCTACCCGGGACAGACCTACGAGCAGTACTTC. Its protein is CASSSYPGQTYEQYF.

V gene TRBV27 combines with J gene TRBJ2-7; no clear D. The V and J ends lost 4 bases and 0 bases respectively, with 4 bases between them. The germline V gene has CDR1 MNHEY and CDR2 SMNVEV (reference sequence). The CDR3 loop spans 12 amino acids. The CDR3 nucleotides read TGTGCCAGCAGTTCGCGCTCCTACGAGCAGTACTTC. As protein: CASSSRSYEQYF.

The chain carries TRBV21-1 and TRBJ2-7; the table's D gene call, TRBD2, was not cross checked with the DNA. TRBV21-1 is reported as a pseudogene. The CDR3 extends over 18 amino acids. Written as DNA, the CDR3 is TGTGCCAGCAGCAGCCGAAGCGTCGGGACTAGCGGGATCTACGAGCAGTACTTC. Protein: CASSSRSVGTSGIYEQYF.

With regard to this clone: The sample has other DNA sequences that encode this CDR3 too. The gene calls are TRBV5-4 and TRBJ1-1; tentatively, D is TRBD1 (6 bases). CDR1 and CDR2 (germline): SGHNT, YYREEE (reference sequence). The CDR3 is 12 residues long. Trimming stripped 3 bases from V and 6 bases from J, with 9 bases between. The DNA for the CDR3 is TGTGCCAGCAGCTCACAGGGAGCTGAAGCTTTCTTT. As protein: CASSSQGAEAFF.

V is TRBV28 and J is TRBJ1-4; possibly TRBD1 for D (6 bases). CDR1 MDHEN and CDR2 SYDVKM come from the germline V gene. This CDR3 is 15 amino acids long. V lost 3 bases and J lost 10, with 18 bases in between. The CDR3 reads CASSFSAGGRGKLFF. The CDR3 bases are TGTGCCAGCAGTTTTTCCGCGGGAGGCAGGGGAAAACTGTTTTTT.